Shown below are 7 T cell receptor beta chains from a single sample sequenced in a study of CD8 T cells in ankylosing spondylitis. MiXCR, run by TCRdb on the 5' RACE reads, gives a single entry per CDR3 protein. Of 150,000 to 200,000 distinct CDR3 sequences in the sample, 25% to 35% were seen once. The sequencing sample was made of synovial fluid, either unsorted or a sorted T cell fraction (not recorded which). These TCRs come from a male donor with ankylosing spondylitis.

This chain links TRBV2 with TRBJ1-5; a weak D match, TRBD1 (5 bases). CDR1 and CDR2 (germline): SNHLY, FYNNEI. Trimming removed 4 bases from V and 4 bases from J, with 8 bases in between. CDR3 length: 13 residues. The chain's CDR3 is CASSVGENQPQHF. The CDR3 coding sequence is TGTGCCAGCAGTGTGGGGGAAAATCAGCCCCAGCATTTT.

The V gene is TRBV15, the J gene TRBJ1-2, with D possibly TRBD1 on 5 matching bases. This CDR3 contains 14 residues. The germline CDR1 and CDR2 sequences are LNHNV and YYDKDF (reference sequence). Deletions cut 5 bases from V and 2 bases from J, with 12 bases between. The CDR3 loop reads CATSVRAGNYGYTF. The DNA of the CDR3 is TGTGCCACCAGCGTCAGGGCAGGGAACTATGGCTACACCTTC.

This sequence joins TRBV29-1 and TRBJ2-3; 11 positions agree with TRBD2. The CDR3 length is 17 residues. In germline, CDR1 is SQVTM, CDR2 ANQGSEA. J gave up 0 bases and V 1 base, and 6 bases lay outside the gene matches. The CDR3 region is CSVEGILAGASTDTQYF. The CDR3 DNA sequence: TGCAGCGTTGAAGGTATACTAGCGGGAGCTAGCACAGATACGCAGTATTTT.

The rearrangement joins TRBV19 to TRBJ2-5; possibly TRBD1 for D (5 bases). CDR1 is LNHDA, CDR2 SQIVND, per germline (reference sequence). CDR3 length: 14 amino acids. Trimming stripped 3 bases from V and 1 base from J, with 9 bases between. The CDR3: CASSIIGAQETQYF. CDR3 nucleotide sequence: TGTGCCAGTAGTATTATAGGGGCCCAAGAGACCCAGTACTTC.

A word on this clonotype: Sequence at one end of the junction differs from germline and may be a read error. The CDR3 spells CASREGHMNTGELFF. DNA for the CDR3: TGTGCCAGCAGGGAAGGACATATGAACACCGGGGAGCTGTTTTTT. The chain links TRBV6-1 to TRBJ2-2, with a weak D call TRBD1 (5 bases). CDR3 length equals 15 residues. Germline V CDR1 and CDR2: MNHNS, SASEGT.

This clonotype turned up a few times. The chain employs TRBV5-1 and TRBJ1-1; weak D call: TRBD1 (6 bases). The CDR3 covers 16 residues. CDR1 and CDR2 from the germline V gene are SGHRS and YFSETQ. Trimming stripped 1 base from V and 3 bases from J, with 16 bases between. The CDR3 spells CASSLRGKRTYTEAFF. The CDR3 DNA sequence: TGCGCCAGCAGCTTGAGGGGGAAGCGTACGTACACTGAAGCTTTCTTT.

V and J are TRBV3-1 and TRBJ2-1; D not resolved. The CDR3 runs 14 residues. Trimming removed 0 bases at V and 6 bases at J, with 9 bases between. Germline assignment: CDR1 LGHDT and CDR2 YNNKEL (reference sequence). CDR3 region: CASSQEDLFNEQFF. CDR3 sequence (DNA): TGTGCCAGCAGCCAAGAAGATCTATTCAATGAGCAGTTCTTC.